This T cell receptor (beta chain) derives from a study of blood T cell repertoires in COVID-19. Study in general: There were acute and convalescent COVID-19 samples, and they came from the United States, Italy and Spain.

This clone turned up a few times. Patients from Seattle were sampled longitudinally, starting during active infection. Profiling relied on immunoSEQ multiplex PCR, and the TCRdb table lists in-frame clones only, not all of them. Of 330,000 or so clones in the sample, roughly 90% were seen once. The sequence was collected from a woman aged 60-75 years with COVID-19, enrolled during active disease. The sequenced sample consisted of peripheral blood.

The CDR3, as DNA: TGTGCCAGCAGCTTCGCCGACACGATGAACACTGAAGCTTTCTTT. Protein: CASSFADTMNTEAFF. J is TRBJ1-1 and V is TRBV7-8; D remains unclear. V lost 3 bases to trimming and J lost 0 bases, with 11 bases between them. The V gene's germline CDR1 is SGHVS and CDR2 FQNEAQ. The CDR3 runs 15 residues.